The text below deals with one T cell receptor (beta chain). Its specificity is not known. The sample belongs to a study of shared clonotypes between healthy human individuals. Study results and caveats: For sorted subsets, rarefaction showed incomplete sequencing despite large depth. Measured sharing among donors was expected to vary with sequencing depth.

CD45RO negativity and positive selection for CCR7 defined naive CD8 cells, a population that excluded terminally differentiated effector memory CD45RA+ cells. V lost 0 bases to trimming and J lost 4 bases, with 10 bases between them. Germline CDR1 is PRHDT and CDR2 is FYEKMQ (reference sequence). There are 15 residues in the CDR3. The data were produced by immunoSEQ multiplex PCR, yet TCRdb's version contains in-frame clones alone and is incomplete. The sample yields hundreds of thousands of clones, roughly 95% seen once. The origin of this receptor is a woman in her 30s in good health. The chain is built from TRBV13 and TRBJ1-5, with D perhaps matching TRBD1 (6 bases). Sequenced material: naive CD8+ T cells sorted from blood. CDR3 sequence reads: CASSLGRGQNQPQHF. The CDR3 coding sequence is TGTGCCAGCAGCTTAGGCCGTGGACAGAATCAGCCCCAGCATTTT.